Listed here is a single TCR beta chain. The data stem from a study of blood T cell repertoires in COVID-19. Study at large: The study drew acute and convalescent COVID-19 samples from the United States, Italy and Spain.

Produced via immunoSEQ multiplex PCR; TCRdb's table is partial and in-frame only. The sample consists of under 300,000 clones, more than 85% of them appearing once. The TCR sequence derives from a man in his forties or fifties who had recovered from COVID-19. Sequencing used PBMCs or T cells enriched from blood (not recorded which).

CDR3: CASSPDREDQPQHF. The CDR3 region has the DNA TGTGCCAGTAGCCCGGACAGGGAGGATCAGCCCCAGCATTTT. The chain employs TRBV19 and TRBJ1-5; the match to TRBD1 covers 8 bases. Germline V gives CDR1 LNHDA, CDR2 SQIVND (reference sequence). The CDR3 spans 14 residues. V lost 6 bases, J lost 5 bases, and 6 bases stayed unmatched. Complete variable domain (other parts from reference TRBV19 and TRBJ1-5): DGGITQSPKYLFRKEGQNVTLSCEQNLNHDAMYWYRQDPGQGLRLIYYSQIVNDFQKGDIAEGYSVSREKKESFPLTVTSAQKNPTAFYLCASSPDREDQPQHFGDGTRLSIL.